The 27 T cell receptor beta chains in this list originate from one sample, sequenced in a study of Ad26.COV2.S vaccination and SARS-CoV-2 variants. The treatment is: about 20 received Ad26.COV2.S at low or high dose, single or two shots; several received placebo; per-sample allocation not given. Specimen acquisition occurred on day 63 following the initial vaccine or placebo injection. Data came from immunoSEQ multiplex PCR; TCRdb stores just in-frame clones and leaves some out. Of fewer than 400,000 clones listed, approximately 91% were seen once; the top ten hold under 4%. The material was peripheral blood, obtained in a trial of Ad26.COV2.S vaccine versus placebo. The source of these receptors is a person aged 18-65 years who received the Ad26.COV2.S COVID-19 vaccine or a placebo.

CDR3 loop: CASSQLSSYGYTF. The CDR3 region has the DNA TGTGCCAGCAGTCAACTTAGTTCTTATGGCTACACCTTC. This sequence joins TRBV3-1 (or the pseudogene TRBV3-2) and TRBJ1-2; D gene ambiguous. Trimming shortened V by 6 bases and J by 5 bases, and 13 bases separated the two germline ends. The CDR3 sequence is 13 residues long. The V gene's germline CDR1 is LGHDT and CDR2 YNNKEL (reference sequence).

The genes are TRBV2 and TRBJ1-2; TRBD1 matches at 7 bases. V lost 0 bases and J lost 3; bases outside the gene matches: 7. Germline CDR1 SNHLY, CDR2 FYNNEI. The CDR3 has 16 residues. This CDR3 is CASSEAEGGAHYGYTF. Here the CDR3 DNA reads TGTGCCAGCAGTGAAGCGGAAGGGGGCGCCCACTATGGCTACACCTTC.

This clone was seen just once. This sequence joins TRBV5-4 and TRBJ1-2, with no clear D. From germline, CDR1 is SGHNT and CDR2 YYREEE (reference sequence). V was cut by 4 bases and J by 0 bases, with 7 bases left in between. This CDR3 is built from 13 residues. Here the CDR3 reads CASSQTANYGYTF. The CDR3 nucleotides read TGTGCCAGCAGCCAGACGGCTAACTATGGCTACACCTTC.

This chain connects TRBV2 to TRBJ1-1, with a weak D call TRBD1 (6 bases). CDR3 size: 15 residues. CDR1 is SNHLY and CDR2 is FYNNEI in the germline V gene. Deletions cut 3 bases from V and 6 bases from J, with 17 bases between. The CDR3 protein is CASSEDSGGTAEAFF. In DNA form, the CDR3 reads TGTGCCAGCAGTGAGGATAGTGGGGGCACCGCTGAAGCTTTCTTT.

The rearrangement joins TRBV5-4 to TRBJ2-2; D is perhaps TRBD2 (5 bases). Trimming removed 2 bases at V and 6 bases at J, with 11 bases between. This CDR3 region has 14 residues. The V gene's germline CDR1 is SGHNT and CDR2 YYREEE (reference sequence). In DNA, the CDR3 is TGTGCCAGCAGCTTAGCGCTAGCTGCCGGGGAGCTGTTTTTT. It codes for CASSLALAAGELFF.

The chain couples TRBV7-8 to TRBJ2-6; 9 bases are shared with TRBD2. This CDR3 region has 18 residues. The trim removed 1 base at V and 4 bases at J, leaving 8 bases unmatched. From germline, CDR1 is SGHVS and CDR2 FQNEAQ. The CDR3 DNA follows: TGTGCCAGCAGCTTAGGTTTTGCGGGGGGGCCCGGGGCCAACGTCCTGACTTTC. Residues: CASSLGFAGGPGANVLTF.

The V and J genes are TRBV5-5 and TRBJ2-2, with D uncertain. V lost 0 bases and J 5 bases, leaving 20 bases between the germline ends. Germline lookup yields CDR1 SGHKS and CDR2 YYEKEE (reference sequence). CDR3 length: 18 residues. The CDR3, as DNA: TGTGCCAGCAGCTTGGATTTTCCGGTACGAAACAATACCGGGGAGCTGTTTTTT. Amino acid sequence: CASSLDFPVRNNTGELFF.

This chain's CDR3 is CASSLTDRVYGYTF. In DNA form, the CDR3 reads TGTGCCAGCAGCTTAACGGACAGAGTCTATGGCTACACCTTC. The V gene is TRBV7-9, the J gene TRBJ1-2; D is perhaps TRBD1 (6 bases). V dropped 2 bases and J dropped 4 bases, with 11 bases sitting between them. Germline-derived CDR1 and CDR2 are SEHNR and FQNEAQ (reference sequence). The length of the CDR3 is 14 residues.

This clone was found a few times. The CDR3 DNA is TGTGCCAGCAGTGCCGGTTCCTATGGCTACACCTTC. Residues: CASSAGSYGYTF. The genes are TRBV2 and TRBJ1-2; D gene unclear. The CDR3 contains 12 residues. V shed 4 bases and J shed 4 bases, with 7 bases lying between them. The germline V gene encodes CDR1 SNHLY and CDR2 FYNNEI.

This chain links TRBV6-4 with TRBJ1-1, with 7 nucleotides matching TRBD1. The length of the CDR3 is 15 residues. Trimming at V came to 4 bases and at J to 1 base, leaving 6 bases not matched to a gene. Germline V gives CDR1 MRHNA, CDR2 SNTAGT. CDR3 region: CASSAQGTENTEAFF. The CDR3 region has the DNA TGTGCCAGCAGTGCCCAAGGGACAGAGAACACTGAAGCTTTCTTT.

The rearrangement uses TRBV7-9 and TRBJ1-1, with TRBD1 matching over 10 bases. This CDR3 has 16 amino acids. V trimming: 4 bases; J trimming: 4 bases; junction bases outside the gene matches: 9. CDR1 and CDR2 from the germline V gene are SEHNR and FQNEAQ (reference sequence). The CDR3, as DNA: TGTGCCAGCAGCTACCGACCGGGACAGGGGACCACTGAAGCTTTCTTT. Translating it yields CASSYRPGQGTTEAFF.

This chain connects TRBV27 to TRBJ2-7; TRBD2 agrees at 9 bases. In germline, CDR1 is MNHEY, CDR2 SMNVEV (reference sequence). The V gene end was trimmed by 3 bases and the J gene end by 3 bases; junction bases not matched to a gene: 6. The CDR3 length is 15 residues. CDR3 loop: CASSFRLAENYEQYF. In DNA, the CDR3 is TGTGCCAGCAGTTTTCGACTAGCGGAGAACTACGAGCAGTACTTC.

The CDR3 DNA reads as TGTGCCAGCAGCCGGGACCTCCGAAGGCAAGAGACCCAGTACTTC. It specifies CASSRDLRRQETQYF. This sequence joins TRBV9 and TRBJ2-5; D may correspond to TRBD1 or TRBD2 (5 bases each). Looked up from germline, CDR1 is SGDLS and CDR2 is YYNGEE. The CDR3 is made up of 15 amino acids. V gave up 4 bases and J gave up 2 bases, with 15 bases separating them.

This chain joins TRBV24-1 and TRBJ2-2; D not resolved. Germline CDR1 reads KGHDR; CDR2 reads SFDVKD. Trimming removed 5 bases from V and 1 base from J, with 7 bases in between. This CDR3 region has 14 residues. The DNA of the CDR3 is TGTGCCACCAGTGGGACCGTGAACACCGGGGAGCTGTTTTTT. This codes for CATSGTVNTGELFF.

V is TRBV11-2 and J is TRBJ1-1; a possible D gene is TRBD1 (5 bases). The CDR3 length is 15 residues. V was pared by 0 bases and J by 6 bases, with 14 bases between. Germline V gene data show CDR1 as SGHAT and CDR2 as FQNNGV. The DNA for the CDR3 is TGTGCCAGCAGCTTAGATTGGCAGGGTCTCCCTGAAGCTTTCTTT. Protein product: CASSLDWQGLPEAFF.

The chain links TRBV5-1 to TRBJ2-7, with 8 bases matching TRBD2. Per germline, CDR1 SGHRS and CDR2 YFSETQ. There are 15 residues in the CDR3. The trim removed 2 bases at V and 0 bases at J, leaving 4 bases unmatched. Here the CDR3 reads CASSFGGALSYEQYF. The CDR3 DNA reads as TGCGCCAGCAGCTTCGGGGGGGCCCTCTCCTACGAGCAGTACTTC.

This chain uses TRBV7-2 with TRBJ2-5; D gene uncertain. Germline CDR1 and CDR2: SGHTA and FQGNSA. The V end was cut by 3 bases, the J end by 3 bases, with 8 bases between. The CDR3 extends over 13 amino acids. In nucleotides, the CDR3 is TGTGCCAGCAGCTTTGCAGAAGAAGAGACCCAGTACTTC. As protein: CASSFAEEETQYF.

The CDR3 nucleotides are TGCGCCAGCAGCCAAGATGGCGCCGGACAGTACGAGCAGTACTTC. It is translated as CASSQDGAGQYEQYF. This chain links TRBV4-1 with TRBJ2-7; possible D gene TRBD1, 6 bases. Germline V CDR1 and CDR2: MGHRA, YSYEKL. Trimming stripped 0 bases from V and 4 bases from J, with 13 bases between. This CDR3 is built from 15 residues.

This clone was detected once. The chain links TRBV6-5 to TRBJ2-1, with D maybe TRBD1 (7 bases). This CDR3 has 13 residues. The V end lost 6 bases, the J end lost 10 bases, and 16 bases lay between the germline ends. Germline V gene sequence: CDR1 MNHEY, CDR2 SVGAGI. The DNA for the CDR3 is TGTGCCAGCAGCCCCGGGGGACAGTCCGAGCAGTTCTTC. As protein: CASSPGGQSEQFF.

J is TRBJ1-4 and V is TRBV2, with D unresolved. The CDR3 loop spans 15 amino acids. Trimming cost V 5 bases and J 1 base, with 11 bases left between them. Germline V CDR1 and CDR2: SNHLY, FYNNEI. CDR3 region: CASSLYRRTNEKLFF. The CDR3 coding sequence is TGTGCCAGCAGTTTATACAGAAGAACTAATGAAAAACTGTTTTTT.

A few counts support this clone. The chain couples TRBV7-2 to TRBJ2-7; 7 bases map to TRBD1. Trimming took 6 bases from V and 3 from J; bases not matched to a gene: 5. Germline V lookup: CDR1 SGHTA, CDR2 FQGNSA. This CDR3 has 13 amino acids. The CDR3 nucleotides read TGTGCCAGCAGTACCCGGGACAGCTACGAGCAGTACTTC. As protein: CASSTRDSYEQYF.

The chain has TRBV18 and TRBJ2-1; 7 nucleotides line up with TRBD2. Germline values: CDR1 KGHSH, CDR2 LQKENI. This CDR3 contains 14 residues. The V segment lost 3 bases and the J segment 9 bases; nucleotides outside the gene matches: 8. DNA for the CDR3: TGTGCCAGCTCACCGGGGAGGGACGGGCGTGAGCAGTTCTTC. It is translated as CASSPGRDGREQFF.

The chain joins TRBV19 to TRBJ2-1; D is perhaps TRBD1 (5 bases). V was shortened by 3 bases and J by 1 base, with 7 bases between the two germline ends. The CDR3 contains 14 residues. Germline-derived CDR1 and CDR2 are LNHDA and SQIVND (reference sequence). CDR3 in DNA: TGTGCCAGTAGTATGAGACAGTCCTACAATGAGCAGTTCTTC. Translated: CASSMRQSYNEQFF.

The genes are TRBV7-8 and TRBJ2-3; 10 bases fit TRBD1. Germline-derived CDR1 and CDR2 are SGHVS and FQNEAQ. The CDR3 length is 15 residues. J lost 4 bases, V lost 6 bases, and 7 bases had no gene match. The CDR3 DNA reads TGTGCCAGCAGTCGAGACAGGGGGCTATCAGATACGCAGTATTTT. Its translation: CASSRDRGLSDTQYF.

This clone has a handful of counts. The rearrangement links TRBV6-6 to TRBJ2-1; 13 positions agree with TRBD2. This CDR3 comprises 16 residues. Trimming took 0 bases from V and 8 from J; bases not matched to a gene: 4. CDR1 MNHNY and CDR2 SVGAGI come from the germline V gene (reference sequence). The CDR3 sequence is CASSYSTSGGADEQFF. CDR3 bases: TGTGCCAGCAGTTACTCTACTAGCGGGGGGGCCGATGAGCAGTTCTTC.

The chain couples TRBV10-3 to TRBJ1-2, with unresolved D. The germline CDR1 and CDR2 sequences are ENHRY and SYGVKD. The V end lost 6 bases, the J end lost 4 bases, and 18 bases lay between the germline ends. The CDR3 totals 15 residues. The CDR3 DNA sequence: TGTGCCATCAGACCCTTCCCGGACGGCGTCTATGGCTACACCTTC. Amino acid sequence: CAIRPFPDGVYGYTF.

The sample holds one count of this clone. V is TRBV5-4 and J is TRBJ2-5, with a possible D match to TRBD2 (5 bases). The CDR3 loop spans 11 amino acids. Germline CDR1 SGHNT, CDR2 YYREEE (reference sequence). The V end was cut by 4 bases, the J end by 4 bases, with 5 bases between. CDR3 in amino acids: CASSSGETQYF. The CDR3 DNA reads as TGTGCCAGCAGCAGCGGAGAGACCCAGTACTTC.